This is a list of T cell receptor beta chains from one sample in a study of CD8+ T cells in alopecia areata. The table came from immunoSEQ multiplex PCR; TCRdb's copy has only in-frame clones and leaves some out. The table shows over 150,000 clones, with 50% to 60% occurring only once. The sample consisted of CD4+ T cells sorted from blood, taken at week 4, from a patient treated with tofacitinib. The source of these receptors is a human donor with alopecia areata. CDR3s include the opening cysteine and the closing phenylalanine or tryptophan. D genes are given only for firm matches. For some rows the clone size is stated as once, few or many, or as a class when expanded; others skip it.

v_gene	d_gene	abundance	j_gene	CDR3nt	CDR3aa
TRBV5-6	.	.	TRBJ1-5	TGTGCCAGCAGCCCGGACCCTGATCAGCCCCAGCATTTT	CASSPDPDQPQHF
TRBV30	.	.	TRBJ1-2	TGTGCCTGGACCGAGAGGGGGGCTGGGTATGGCTACACCTTC	CAWTERGAGYGYTF
TRBV5-1	TRBD1	.	TRBJ1-3	TGCGCCAGCAGCTCGGGGACAGTTGGAAACACCATATATTTT	CASSSGTVGNTIYF
TRBV30	.	.	TRBJ1-3	TGTGCCTGGAGTACGGGGGTCGGAAACACCATATATTTT	CAWSTGVGNTIYF
TRBV29-1	.	.	TRBJ1-1	TGCAGCGTTCACAGGGTCGACACTGAAGCTTTCTTT	CSVHRVDTEAFF
TRBV29-1	.	.	TRBJ1-5	TGCAGCGTTGGGACAAGCAATCAGCCCCAGCATTTT	CSVGTSNQPQHF
TRBV29-1	TRBD1	.	TRBJ1-1	TGCAGCGCGGGACAGGCGAACACTGAAGCTTTCTTT	CSAGQANTEAFF
TRBV25-1	.	once	TRBJ2-6	TGTGCCAGCACTGGGGGCTCTGGGGCCAACGTCCTGACTTTC	CASTGGSGANVLTF
TRBV18	.	.	TRBJ2-7	TGTGCCAGCTCACCAGGGGAAGGCTACGAGCAGTACTTC	CASSPGEGYEQYF
TRBV25-1	TRBD1	few	TRBJ1-1	TGTGCCAGCAGCCCGCAGGGGGAGGTTGAAGCTTTCTTT	CASSPQGEVEAFF
TRBV29-1	TRBD2	.	TRBJ2-3	TGCAGCGTTGATGGCTCTAGGACTAGCGGGGGGATAGATACGCAGTATTTT	CSVDGSRTSGGIDTQYF
TRBV18	.	few	TRBJ1-2	TGTGCCAGCTCACCACGGACAGAAGATGGCTACACCTTC	CASSPRTEDGYTF
TRBV2	.	.	TRBJ1-2	TGTGCCAGCAGTGAAATAGGCAGGGATAACTATGGCTACACCTTC	CASSEIGRDNYGYTF
TRBV6-5	.	.	TRBJ1-1	TGTGCCAGCAGTTACTCCGGAGGCACTGAAGCTTTCTTT	CASSYSGGTEAFF
TRBV7-9	TRBD2	once	TRBJ2-7	TGTGCCAGCTCAGGGGTAGCGGGGGCCGCCTACGAGCAGTACTTC	CASSGVAGAAYEQYF
TRBV7-2	.	.	TRBJ2-7	TGTGCCAGCAGCTCTAGCTCCTACGAGCAGTACTTC	CASSSSSYEQYF
TRBV6-5	TRBD2	.	TRBJ2-1	TGTGCCAGCAGCCCCGGGGGGTTTAGGGGTGAGCAGTTCTTC	CASSPGGFRGEQFF
TRBV30	TRBD1	.	TRBJ1-5	TGTGCCTGGAGTGAGGGGGCAGACCAGCCCCAGCATTTT	CAWSEGADQPQHF
TRBV29-1	TRBD1	few	TRBJ2-2	TGCAGCGTTGAGAAGACAGGGGGGAAGACCGGGGAGCTGTTTTTT	CSVEKTGGKTGELFF
TRBV29-1	.	.	TRBJ2-2	TGCAGCGTTGCCGGGTCCATAAACACCGGGGAGCTGTTTTTT	CSVAGSINTGELFF
TRBV2	.	.	TRBJ2-2	TGTGCCAGCAGACCCGACCGAAACACCGGGGAGCTGTTTTTT	CASRPDRNTGELFF
TRBV6-6	.	few	TRBJ2-1	TGTGCCAGCAGAAGGACCGGGGGTAGTGAGCAGTTCTTC	CASRRTGGSEQFF
TRBV5-6	TRBD2	.	TRBJ2-1	TGTGCCAGCAGCTTTCTAGCGGTTTCGTACAATGAGCAGTTCTTC	CASSFLAVSYNEQFF
TRBV29-1	.	.	TRBJ2-2	TGCAGCGTTGGGACTTCCGGGGAGCTGTTTTTT	CSVGTSGELFF
TRBV30	.	.	TRBJ1-5	TGTGCCTGGAGCAGAGTGAGTAGCAATCAGCCCCAGCATTTT	CAWSRVSSNQPQHF
TRBV5-1	TRBD1	.	TRBJ2-2	TGCGCCAGCCAAACAGGGGCAGGCACCGGGGAGCTGTTTTTT	CASQTGAGTGELFF
TRBV7-9	.	.	TRBJ2-5	TGTGCCAGCAGCTTATTGGGGGAGAACCAAGAGACCCAGTACTTC	CASSLLGENQETQYF
TRBV29-1	.	.	TRBJ2-7	TGCAGCGTTAAGCTTACAGGGACGGGGGAGCAGTACTTC	CSVKLTGTGEQYF
TRBV6-1	.	many	TRBJ2-2	TGTGCCAGCAGTGGCCGGGGGCCGGGGAACACCGGGGAGCTGTTTTTT	CASSGRGPGNTGELFF
TRBV7-7	.	few	TRBJ2-3	TGTGCTAGCAGCTTAACAGGGATGAGCACAGATACGCAGTATTTT	CASSLTGMSTDTQYF
TRBV28	.	.	TRBJ2-1	TGTGCCAGCACCCTTATAGCTGGAAACTCGGTTAATGAGCAGTTCTTC	CASTLIAGNSVNEQFF
TRBV6-1	TRBD1	few	TRBJ2-6	TGTGCCAGCAGTGGGACAGGGGGCGGTGGGGCCAACGTCCTGACTTTC	CASSGTGGGGANVLTF
TRBV7-9	TRBD1	.	TRBJ1-6	TGTGCCAGCAGCCCGGACAGGGATTGGGGATCACCCCTCCACTTT	CASSPDRDWGSPLHF
TRBV5-1	.	.	TRBJ2-7	TGCGCCAGCAGCTTGCGAGGTAGAGCGATCTACGAGCAGTACTTC	CASSLRGRAIYEQYF
TRBV29-1	TRBD2	few	TRBJ2-7	TGCAGCGTTGCGGGAGGAGGAGGCTACGAGCAGTACTTC	CSVAGGGGYEQYF
TRBV7-9	.	.	TRBJ2-7	TGTGCCAGCAGTGTAGGGGCCCGGCAGGGCGAGCAGTACTTC	CASSVGARQGEQYF
TRBV2	.	few	TRBJ2-1	TGTGCCAGCAGTGAACGCCCTAGTAGGAATGAGCAGTTCTTC	CASSERPSRNEQFF
TRBV2	TRBD1	once	TRBJ1-1	TGTGCCAGCAGTACTCGGACAGGGGAGACTGAAGCTTTCTTT	CASSTRTGETEAFF
TRBV7-2	.	.	TRBJ2-7	TGTGCCAGCAGCTACCGCGGCCGAGCTTACGACGAGCAGTACTTC	CASSYRGRAYDEQYF
TRBV7-8	TRBD2	.	TRBJ2-5	TGTGCCAGCAAGGGGCGCGGGGGGCAAGAGACCCAGTACTTC	CASKGRGGQETQYF
TRBV9	.	.	TRBJ1-4	TGTGCCAGCAGCGTACATGGCGGGGTTAATGAAAAACTGTTTTTT	CASSVHGGVNEKLFF
TRBV30	.	.	TRBJ2-3	TGTGCCTGGAGTGTACCAGGGGATAGCACAGATACGCAGTATTTT	CAWSVPGDSTDTQYF
TRBV7-2	TRBD1	few	TRBJ1-1	TGTGCCAGCAGCTTAGGGGAGGGGGCCGGTGCTTTCTTT	CASSLGEGAGAFF